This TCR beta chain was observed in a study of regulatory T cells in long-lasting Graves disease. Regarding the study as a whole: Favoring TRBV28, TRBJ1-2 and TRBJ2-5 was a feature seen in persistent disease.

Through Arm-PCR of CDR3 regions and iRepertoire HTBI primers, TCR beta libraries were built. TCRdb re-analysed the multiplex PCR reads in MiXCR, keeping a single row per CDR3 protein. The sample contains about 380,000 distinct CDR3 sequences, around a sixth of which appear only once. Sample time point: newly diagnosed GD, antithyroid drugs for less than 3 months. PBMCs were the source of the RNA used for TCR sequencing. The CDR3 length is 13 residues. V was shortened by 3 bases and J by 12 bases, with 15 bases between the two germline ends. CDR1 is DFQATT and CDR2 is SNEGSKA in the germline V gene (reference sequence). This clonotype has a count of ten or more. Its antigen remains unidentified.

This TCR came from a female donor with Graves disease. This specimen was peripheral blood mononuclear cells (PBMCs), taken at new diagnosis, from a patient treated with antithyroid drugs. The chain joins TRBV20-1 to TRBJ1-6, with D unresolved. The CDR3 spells CSASTSPGLPLHF. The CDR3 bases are TGCAGTGCTAGTACGTCTCCCGGATTACCCCTCCACTTT.